The sequence of this T cell receptor beta chain was determined in a study of blood T cell repertoires in COVID-19. The protocol was immunoSEQ multiplex PCR, while the TCRdb copy is restricted to in-frame clones and leaves out a portion. Among approximately 70,000 clones listed, roughly 71% were seen once. In germline, CDR1 is MGHRA, CDR2 YSYEKL. The CDR3 runs to 18 residues. V was cut by 0 bases and J by 0 bases, with 15 bases left in between. This receptor was identified in a man in his 60s with COVID-19, enrolled during active disease. Sequenced material: peripheral blood. V is TRBV4-1 and J is TRBJ1-5; maybe TRBD1 (5 bases). The CDR3 region is CASSQEPLGGYSNQPQHF. The CDR3 bases are TGCGCCAGCAGCCAAGAACCCTTGGGGGGGTATAGCAATCAGCCCCAGCATTTT.